The clone carrying this TCR beta chain occurred once. Its cognate antigen is unknown. With a much larger clone just one base away, this may be a read error. The data derive from a study of blood T cells in healthy people across ages. Whole-study results and caveats: Donors of long life had a larger count of naive CD4+ cells and greater diversity than aged donors.

The authors ran a second PCR of 7 to 11 cycles using a sample-barcoded 5' primer and a J-beta primer mix. TCRdb called the 5' RACE reads again in MiXCR, with one record for every CDR3 protein. The repertoire includes 800,000 to 950,000 distinct CDR3 sequences, 25% to 35% of them detected once, and roughly a tenth sits in the top ten. Between the trimmed V and J ends, which lost 4 bases and 10 bases, there was a span of 14 bases. This CDR3 spans 12 amino acids. Germline V gene data show CDR1 as DFQATT and CDR2 as SNEGSKA (reference sequence). These sequences were also reported in another study, on T cells of mothers and their children. Per that study: A few healthy Caucasian mothers, along with their six children, served as the donors. For each mother, over 8 million TCR beta CDR3 reads were obtained, and for each child, some 3 million. Biologically related mothers and children overlapped slightly more than unrelated pairs, a non-significant difference.

The receptor comes from a woman aged 35 to 49 in good health. The chain uses TRBV20-1 and TRBJ2-1; D not resolved. The sequenced sample was blood. CDR3 nucleotide sequence: TGCAGTGCTACTATCGACTCCTACGAGCAGTTCTTC. As protein: CSATIDSYEQFF.